This entry features one T cell receptor beta chain sequence. The clone's antigen remains unknown. The sequence runs out 3 residues before the end of the CDR3; the remainder is reconstructed from the germline J gene. The treatment or condition label corresponds to: autologous CTL019 cells: CD19 CAR with 4-1BB and CD3 zeta domains. The CD19 CAR incorporated TCR zeta and 4-1BB costimulatory signaling domains. Leukapheresis was used to collect T cells from peripheral blood for manufacturing CTL019. The DNeasy Blood and Tissue Kit was used to extract genomic DNA from pre-infusion T cells, peripheral blood, or sorted post-infusion T cells. The cysteine opens and the phenylalanine closes a CDR3 of 17 amino acids. Of the CDR3's DNA, 42 bases were read; they are in frame from base 1. Looking up the germline V gene yields CDR1 MNHEY and CDR2 SVGEGT. The immunoSEQ assay was used to perform TCR beta chain deep sequencing. Processing in the source paper ran as follows. Only productive TCR beta rearrangements went into calculating clonotype frequencies. The clones in this table, taken by TCRdb from immuneACCESS, are in-frame only. Not every clone is retained; where verified, under half of the shortfall comes from an unresolved V gene, and the cause of the rest is unknown. The V and J calls and clone size are taken from that table; D and trimming were inferred from the DNA. The data table for this sample lists about 26,000 clones. The biggest ten clones account for roughly 1.8% of the sample.

These data originate in a study of TET2 disruption in CD19-targeted CAR T cells (dated by TCRdb to 2016 to 2018). About the study as a whole: The number of samples was determined by the original clinical trial design and by which samples were available, and no additional inclusion criteria were applied.

Paper-wide results and their limitations: The conclusions about the patient's CAR T cells were based on extensive analysis of only one subject.

The TCR sequence derives from a man aged 65 to 79 with chronic lymphocytic leukemia. The sequence links TRBV6-2 or TRBV6-3 to TRBJ2-4, with no D gene named confidently. The source was CD8- CAR+ T cells sorted from cultured blood T cells, collected for CD19 CAR T cell therapy. What this sample's cell subset or site label stands for: CD8-negative CAR-positive T cells from the infusion product. The covered CDR3 bases are TGTGCCAGCAGTTTCCTGACCCCGAAGGCCACCAACTATGGT. Its protein reads: CASSFLTPKATNYG. The CDR3 in full is CASSFLTPKATNYGQYF.